This TCR beta chain is drawn from a study of blood T cell repertoires in COVID-19. Trimming left V 2 bases short and J 1 base short, with 15 bases between. The CDR3 runs 17 residues. The germline V gene encodes CDR1 KGHDR and CDR2 SFDVKD. Assay used: immunoSEQ multiplex PCR; TCRdb lists only in-frame clones, some missing. Of 180,000 or so clones detected, roughly 81% appear once; the ten largest clones hold approximately 5%. The clonotype was recovered from an elderly woman with acute or convalescent COVID-19. Specimen: peripheral blood. The chain carries TRBV24-1 and TRBJ2-3; D remains unclear. In DNA, the CDR3 is TGTGCCACCAGTGATTCTACGGCGGCCATGGGCACAGATACGCAGTATTTT. Its protein product is CATSDSTAAMGTDTQYF.